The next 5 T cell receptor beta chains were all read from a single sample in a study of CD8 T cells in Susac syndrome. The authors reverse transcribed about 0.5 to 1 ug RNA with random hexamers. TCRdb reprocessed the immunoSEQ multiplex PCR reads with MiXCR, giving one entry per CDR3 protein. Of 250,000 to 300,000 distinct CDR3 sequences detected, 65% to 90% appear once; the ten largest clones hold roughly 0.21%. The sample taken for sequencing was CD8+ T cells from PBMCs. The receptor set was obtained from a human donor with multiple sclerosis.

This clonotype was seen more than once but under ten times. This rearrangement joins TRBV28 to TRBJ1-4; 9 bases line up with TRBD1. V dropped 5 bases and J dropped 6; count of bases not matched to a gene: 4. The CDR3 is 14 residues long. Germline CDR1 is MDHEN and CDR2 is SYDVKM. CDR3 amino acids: CASSRDRGYEKLFF. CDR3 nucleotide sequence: TGTGCCAGCAGTCGTGACAGGGGGTATGAAAAACTGTTTTTT.

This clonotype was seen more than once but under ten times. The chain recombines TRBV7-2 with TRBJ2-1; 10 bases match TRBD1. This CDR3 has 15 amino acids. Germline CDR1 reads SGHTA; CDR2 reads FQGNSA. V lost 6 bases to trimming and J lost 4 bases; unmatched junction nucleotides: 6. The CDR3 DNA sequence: TGTGCCAGCAGTTGGGGGACAGGGGCTTACAATGAGCAGTTCTTC. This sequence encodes CASSWGTGAYNEQFF.

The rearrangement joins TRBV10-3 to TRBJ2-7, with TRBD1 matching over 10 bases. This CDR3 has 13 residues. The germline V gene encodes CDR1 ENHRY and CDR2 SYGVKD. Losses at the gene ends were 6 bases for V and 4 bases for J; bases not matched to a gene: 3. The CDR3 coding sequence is TGTGCCATCAGGGGGGGACAGGGGTACGAGCAGTACTTC. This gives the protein CAIRGGQGYEQYF.

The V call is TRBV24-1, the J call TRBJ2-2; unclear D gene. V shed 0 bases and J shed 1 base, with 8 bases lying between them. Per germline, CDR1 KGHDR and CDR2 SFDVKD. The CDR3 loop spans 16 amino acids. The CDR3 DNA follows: TGTGCCACCAGTGATTTGTGGAGACAGAACACCGGGGAGCTGTTTTTT. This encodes CATSDLWRQNTGELFF.

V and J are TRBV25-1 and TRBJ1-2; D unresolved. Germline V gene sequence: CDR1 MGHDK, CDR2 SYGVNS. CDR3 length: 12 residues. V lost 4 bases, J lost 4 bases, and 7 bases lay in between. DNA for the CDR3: TGTGCCAGCAGTGCCGGGGTCTATGGCTACACCTTC. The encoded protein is CASSAGVYGYTF.